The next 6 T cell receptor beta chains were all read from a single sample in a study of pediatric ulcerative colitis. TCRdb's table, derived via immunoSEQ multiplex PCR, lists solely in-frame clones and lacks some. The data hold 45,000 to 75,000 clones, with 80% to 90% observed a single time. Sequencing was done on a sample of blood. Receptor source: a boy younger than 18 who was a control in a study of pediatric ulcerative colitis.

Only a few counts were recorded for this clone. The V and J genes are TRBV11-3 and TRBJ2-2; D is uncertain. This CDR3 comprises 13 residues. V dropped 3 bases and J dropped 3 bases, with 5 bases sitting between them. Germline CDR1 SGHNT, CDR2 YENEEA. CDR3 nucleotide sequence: TGTGCCAGCAGCTTTGACTACACCGGGGAGCTGTTTTTT. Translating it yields CASSFDYTGELFF.

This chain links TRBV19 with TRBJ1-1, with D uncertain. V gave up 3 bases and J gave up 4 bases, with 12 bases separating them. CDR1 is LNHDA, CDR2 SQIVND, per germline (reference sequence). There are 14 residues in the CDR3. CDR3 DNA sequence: TGTGCCAGTAGTATTGAAAGGTACCCCACTGAAGCTTTCTTT. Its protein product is CASSIERYPTEAFF.

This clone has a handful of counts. DNA of the CDR3: TGTGCCAGCTCCTCTGGGGGCTCCTACGAGCAGTACTTC. Translating gives CASSSGGSYEQYF. The chain links TRBV5-4 to TRBJ2-7, with D tentatively TRBD1 or TRBD2 (5 bases each). Per germline, CDR1 SGHNT and CDR2 YYREEE (reference sequence). The CDR3 runs 13 residues. V was trimmed by 7 bases and J by 0 bases, leaving 11 bases between them.

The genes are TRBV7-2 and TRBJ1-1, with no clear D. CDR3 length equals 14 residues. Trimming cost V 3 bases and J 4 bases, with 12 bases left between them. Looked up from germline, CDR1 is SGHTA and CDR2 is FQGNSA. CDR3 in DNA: TGTGCCAGCAGCTTCATATTGGCTACCACTGAAGCTTTCTTT. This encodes CASSFILATTEAFF.

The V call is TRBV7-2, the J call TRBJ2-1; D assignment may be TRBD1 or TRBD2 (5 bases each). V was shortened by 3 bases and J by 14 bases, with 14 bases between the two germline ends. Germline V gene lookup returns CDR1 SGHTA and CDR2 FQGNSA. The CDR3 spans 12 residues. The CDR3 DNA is TGTGCCAGCAGCTTGGGGGTTGCTAAGGAGTTCTTC. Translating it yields CASSLGVAKEFF.

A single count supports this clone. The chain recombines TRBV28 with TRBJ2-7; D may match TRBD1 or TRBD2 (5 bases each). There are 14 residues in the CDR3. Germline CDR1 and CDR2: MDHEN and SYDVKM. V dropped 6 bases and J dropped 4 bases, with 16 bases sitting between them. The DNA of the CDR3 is TGTGCCAGCAGCGGGAATGGACAATTTTACGAGCAGTACTTC. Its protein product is CASSGNGQFYEQYF.